This is a list of T cell receptor beta chains from one sample in a study of identical twins. Each CDR3 protein gets one entry after TCRdb re-called the 5' RACE reads with MiXCR. This table has hundreds of thousands of distinct CDR3 sequences, roughly a quarter appearing once. These records were also assigned to another study, of T cells expressing NK-cell markers.

The sequenced sample consisted of CD4+ T cells sorted from blood. The receptors shown here come from a woman aged 18 to 35 in good health. Both conserved end residues are part of each CDR3. A D gene is named only where the DNA matches it firmly. The size of a clone is reported for some rows only, either as once, few or many, or as a class for expanded clones.

d_call clone_size j_call v_call cdr3_aa cdr3_nt
. . TRBJ2-5 TRBV6-1 CASSGGGSRETQYF TGTGCCAGCAGTGGGGGAGGCAGTCGAGAGACCCAGTACTTC
. . TRBJ1-1 TRBV29-1 CSVEGSPEQNTEAFF TGCAGCGTTGAAGGGTCCCCAGAACAGAACACTGAAGCTTTCTTT
TRBD1 many TRBJ1-2 TRBV5-1 CASSLGFPVDRVNYGYTF TGCGCCAGCAGCTTGGGGTTTCCAGTGGACAGGGTGAACTATGGCTACACCTTC
TRBD2 few TRBJ2-1 TRBV5-1 CASSLVVGTSGSGGNEQFF TGCGCCAGCAGCTTGGTAGTTGGGACTAGCGGGAGTGGTGGCAATGAGCAGTTCTTC
TRBD1 few TRBJ1-4 TRBV5-1 CASSSGTAEKLFF TGCGCCAGCAGCTCCGGGACAGCCGAAAAACTGTTTTTT
. . TRBJ2-3 TRBV4-1 CASSQRGARTDTQYF TGCGCCAGCAGCCAACGAGGCGCTCGCACAGATACGCAGTATTTT
TRBD1 . TRBJ2-2 TRBV7-3 CASSPGTGGLGELFF TGTGCCAGCAGCCCCGGGACAGGGGGTCTCGGGGAGCTGTTTTTT
. few TRBJ2-3 TRBV7-8 CASSLRFPGSDTQYF TGTGCCAGCAGCTTAAGATTTCCTGGTTCAGATACGCAGTATTTT
. few TRBJ1-1 TRBV18 CASSPLLKRETTEAFF TGTGCCAGCTCCCCGCTATTGAAGCGCGAGACCACTGAAGCTTTCTTT
TRBD1 few TRBJ2-1 TRBV5-1 CASSPDRVEEQFF TGCGCCAGCAGCCCCGACAGGGTCGAGGAGCAGTTCTTC
. . TRBJ1-2 TRBV15 CATSRGRNYGYTF TGTGCCACCAGCAGAGGACGGAACTATGGCTACACCTTC
. . TRBJ1-5 TRBV15 CATGETGSGNQPQHF TGTGCCACCGGAGAGACAGGCTCCGGCAATCAGCCCCAGCATTTT
. few TRBJ1-5 TRBV12-3/TRBV12-4 CASSQNSNQPQHF TGTGCCAGCAGCCAGAATAGCAATCAGCCCCAGCATTTT
TRBD1 . TRBJ2-7 TRBV7-9 CASSPGTVSSYEQYF TGTGCCAGCAGCCCCGGGACAGTCTCATCCTACGAGCAGTACTTC
. few TRBJ2-5 TRBV21-1 CASSGGTGEETQYF TGTGCCAGCAGCGGTGGGACAGGAGAAGAGACCCAGTACTTC
TRBD2 . TRBJ2-3 TRBV20-1 CSATPSGGADF TGCAGTGCAACTCCTAGCGGGGGGGCGGATTTT
. . TRBJ2-7 TRBV12-3/TRBV12-4 CASKSTVLAYEQYF TGTGCCAGCAAATCGACAGTCCTCGCCTACGAGCAGTACTTC
TRBD1 few TRBJ2-3 TRBV6-5 CASSYYGTGPRATQYF TGTGCCAGCAGTTACTATGGGACAGGGCCGAGGGCTACGCAGTATTTT
. once TRBJ2-2 TRBV10-1 CASSERVGSNTGELFF TGCGCCAGCAGTGAGAGGGTCGGGTCGAACACCGGGGAGCTGTTTTTT
TRBD2 few TRBJ2-1 TRBV15 CATSRGLAAYNEQFF TGTGCCACCAGCAGAGGGCTAGCGGCATACAATGAGCAGTTCTTC
. . TRBJ1-4 TRBV3-1 CASRLEGNDEKLFF TGTGCCAGCAGGCTAGAGGGAAATGACGAAAAACTGTTTTTT
TRBD2 few TRBJ2-1 TRBV5-1 CASSRPGLAGGNEQFF TGCGCCAGCAGCAGACCCGGACTAGCGGGAGGCAATGAGCAGTTCTTC
. . TRBJ2-7 TRBV10-2 CASSESTGGSYEQYF TGCGCCAGCAGTGAGTCGACCGGAGGGTCCTACGAGCAGTACTTC
TRBD2 once TRBJ2-3 TRBV7-9 CASSPSGRSDTQYF TGTGCCAGCAGCCCTAGCGGGAGATCCGATACGCAGTATTTT
TRBD1 . TRBJ1-2 TRBV12-3/TRBV12-4 CASRGTGRIGYTF TGTGCCAGCAGGGGGACAGGGCGTATCGGCTACACCTTC
. few TRBJ1-2 TRBV6-5 CASSYSRSRANYGYTF TGTGCCAGCAGTTACTCGAGATCCAGGGCCAACTATGGCTACACCTTC
TRBD2 . TRBJ2-5 TRBV11-2 CASSLVGLADPRETQYF TGTGCCAGCAGCTTAGTGGGACTAGCGGACCCCAGGGAGACCCAGTACTTC
. few TRBJ2-1 TRBV27 CASSPPGLFFGNEQFF TGTGCCAGCAGTCCCCCGGGACTCTTCTTCGGGAATGAGCAGTTCTTC
. few TRBJ2-3 TRBV29-1 CSAEGPHRTDTQYF TGCAGCGCCGAGGGGCCTCACCGCACAGATACGCAGTATTTT
. . TRBJ1-1 TRBV29-1 CSVEDVSRGRTFF TGCAGCGTTGAAGATGTTTCCAGGGGAAGAACTTTCTTT
TRBD2 . TRBJ2-3 TRBV6-2/TRBV6-3 CASTHRGRASTDTQYF TGTGCCAGCACCCACCGGGGGAGGGCTAGCACAGATACGCAGTATTTT
. few TRBJ1-1 TRBV7-2 CASSLREGYAFF TGTGCCAGCAGCTTACGAGAGGGGTATGCTTTCTTT
. few TRBJ2-7 TRBV5-1 CASSLADAEQYF TGCGCCAGCAGCTTGGCCGACGCCGAGCAGTACTTC
TRBD2 . TRBJ2-5 TRBV4-3 CASSQTRGTRRSQETQYF TGCGCCAGCAGCCAAACTCGGGGGACTAGGAGGAGTCAAGAGACCCAGTACTTC
TRBD2 many TRBJ2-2 TRBV6-5 CASSYSKAGGTNTGELFF TGTGCCAGCAGTTACTCGAAGGCGGGAGGGACGAACACCGGGGAGCTGTTTTTT
. . TRBJ1-3 TRBV7-2 CASSFWAGNTIYF TGTGCCAGCAGCTTCTGGGCTGGAAACACCATATATTTT
. . TRBJ2-3 TRBV24-1 CATSDPTGAGSGTDTQYF TGTGCCACCAGTGATCCCACCGGGGCGGGTTCCGGCACAGATACGCAGTATTTT
TRBD1 . TRBJ1-4 TRBV18 CASSRPGTANEKLFF TGTGCCAGCTCCAGACCCGGGACAGCTAATGAAAAACTGTTTTTT
. . TRBJ2-7 TRBV10-3 CAIGGGPYEQYF TGTGCCATCGGAGGCGGTCCCTACGAGCAGTACTTC
. . TRBJ1-3 TRBV29-1 CSVDGTSSGNTIYF TGCAGTGTTGACGGAACCTCCTCTGGAAACACCATATATTTT
TRBD1 . TRBJ2-7 TRBV7-6 CASSLAGTEKYF TGTGCCAGCAGCTTAGCGGGGACAGAAAAGTACTTC
TRBD2 . TRBJ2-7 TRBV6-5 CASSYSPTSVTYEQYF TGTGCCAGCAGTTACTCCCCGACTAGCGTCACCTACGAGCAGTACTTC
TRBD2 . TRBJ2-2 TRBV6-1 CASSFSGRVTGELFF TGTGCCAGCAGCTTTAGCGGGAGGGTTACCGGGGAGCTGTTTTTT
. few TRBJ2-1 TRBV20-1 CSALGTPMSSYNEQFF TGCAGTGCTCTGGGGACTCCCATGAGCTCCTACAATGAGCAGTTCTTC
. few TRBJ1-2 TRBV12-3/TRBV12-4 CASSLGRGSGYTF TGTGCCAGCAGTTTAGGCCGGGGTAGTGGCTACACCTTC
. . TRBJ2-3 TRBV2 CASSTITDTQYF TGTGCCAGCAGCACAATCACAGATACGCAGTATTTT
. . TRBJ1-4 TRBV6-1 CASSEAFSGEEKLFF TGTGCCAGCAGTGAAGCGTTCTCGGGGGAAGAAAAACTGTTTTTT
. few TRBJ2-1 TRBV5-1 CASSLGGTEQFF TGCGCCAGCAGCTTGGGTGGGACCGAGCAGTTCTTC
. . TRBJ2-1 TRBV20-1 CSAERGSYNEQFF TGCAGTGCTGAGCGAGGCTCCTACAATGAGCAGTTCTTC
. . TRBJ2-3 TRBV14 CASRLSTGNTDTQYF TGTGCCAGCAGGCTGTCCACGGGCAACACAGATACGCAGTATTTT